This T cell receptor (beta chain) emerged from a study of T cell responses to AZD1222 COVID-19 vaccine. Looking at the study overall: The analysis combined second doses at about 4 or about 12 weeks.

Regarding this clone: Antigen unknown.

Sequenced by immunoSEQ multiplex PCR; TCRdb stores in-frame clones only, minus some. The sample records under 130,000 clones, 88% being singletons. General study points: It should be noted that donors were predominantly white British and more often female, and clonal diversity was possibly underestimated. Spike-specific TCR breadth and depth rose after two AZD1222 doses.

The CDR3 sequence is 15 residues long. Looked up from germline, CDR1 is SNHLY and CDR2 is FYNNEI. Trimming stripped 3 bases from V and 7 bases from J, with 18 bases between. The TCR comes from an adult in good health. Sample: peripheral blood, taken on day 0 of AZD1222 vaccination. This chain uses TRBV2 with TRBJ1-2; no clear D gene. For the CDR3, the DNA is TGTGCCAGCAGTGAGGGAGGCCGCGGCCTAGGTGGCTACACCTTC. This sequence encodes CASSEGGRGLGGYTF.